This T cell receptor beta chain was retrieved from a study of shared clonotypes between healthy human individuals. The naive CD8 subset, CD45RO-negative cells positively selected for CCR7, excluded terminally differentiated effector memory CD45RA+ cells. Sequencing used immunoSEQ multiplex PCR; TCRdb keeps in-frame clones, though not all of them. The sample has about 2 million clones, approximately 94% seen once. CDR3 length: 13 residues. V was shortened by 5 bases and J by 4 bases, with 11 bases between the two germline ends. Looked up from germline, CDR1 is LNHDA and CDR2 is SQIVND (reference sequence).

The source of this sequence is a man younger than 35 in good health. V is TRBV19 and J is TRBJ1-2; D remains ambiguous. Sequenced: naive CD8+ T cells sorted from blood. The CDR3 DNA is TGTGCCAGTAGTGGCGGGTACGCCTATGGCTACACCTTC. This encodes CASSGGYAYGYTF.